The T cell receptor (beta chain) under discussion was sequenced for a study of blood T cell repertoires in COVID-19. The protocol was immunoSEQ multiplex PCR, while the TCRdb copy is restricted to in-frame clones and leaves out a portion. The sample yields 150,000 to 200,000 clones, around 88% seen once. CDR1 is LNHDA, CDR2 SQIVND, per germline (reference sequence). V was trimmed by 4 bases and J by 3 bases, leaving 7 bases between them. The CDR3 has 13 residues. The V gene is TRBV19, the J gene TRBJ1-5, with TRBD1 as a possible D gene (5 bases). Sequencing input: peripheral blood. This clonotype originated in a human donor in a cohort sampled during active COVID-19. CDR3 DNA sequence: TGTGCCAGTAGTAAGGGGTACAATCAGCCCCAGCATTTT. Its translation is CASSKGYNQPQHF.